Below, 26 T cell receptor beta chains from the same sample are listed, as sequenced in a study of T cells in Graves' hyperthyroidism and ophthalmopathy. Researchers took RNA transcripts and amplified the TCR beta CDR3 regions from them. Using the HTBI primer set, a first-round RT-PCR was run on the TCR CDR3. Each CDR3 protein is one row after TCRdb ran MiXCR on the multiplex PCR reads. Of over 200,000 distinct CDR3 sequences detected, 13% to 15% appear once; the ten largest clones hold 13%. Sequencing was performed on blood. All receptors come from a woman aged 40 to 50 with Graves' hyperthyroidism that later progressed to Graves' ophthalmopathy.

This clonotype came up a few times. V is TRBV9 and J is TRBJ1-5; 9 bases fit TRBD1. V was clipped by 3 bases and J by 2 bases; unmatched bases: 9. This CDR3 is 17 amino acids long. Per the germline V gene, CDR1 is SGDLS and CDR2 is YYNGEE. The CDR3 reads CASSAGTGLEGNQPQHF. The CDR3 DNA sequence: TGTGCCAGCAGCGCCGGGACAGGGTTAGAAGGCAATCAGCCCCAGCATTTT.

Many counts were recorded for this clonotype. This chain joins TRBV20-1 and TRBJ1-2; tentative D call: TRBD1 (5 bases). Deletions cut 3 bases from V and 4 bases from J, with 24 bases between. The germline V gene encodes CDR1 DFQATT and CDR2 SNEGSKA (reference sequence). The CDR3 runs to 17 residues. Written as DNA, the CDR3 is TGCAGTGCTAGGGCTGTGGGAAACGGTCAGGGCCGCTATGGCTACACCTTC. Translated: CSARAVGNGQGRYGYTF.

This chain links TRBV7-2 with TRBJ2-5; D gene unclear. Germline CDR1 and CDR2: SGHTA and FQGNSA. With 5 bases removed from V and 7 bases from J, the gap between germline ends came to 14 bases. This CDR3 comprises 13 residues. The CDR3 coding sequence is TGTGCCAGCAGCCGACGGATAGGAGTGACCCAGTACTTC. Protein: CASSRRIGVTQYF.

This clonotype was counted many times. The chain carries TRBV11-3 and TRBJ2-7, with 7 bases matching TRBD2. The ends lost 0 bases at V and 2 bases at J; junction bases unmatched: 7. The CDR3 contains 16 residues. Germline V gene sequence: CDR1 SGHNT, CDR2 YENEEA. CDR3 bases: TGTGCCAGCAGCTTAGATCGCGGGAGTAGAGCCTACGAGCAGTACTTC. It specifies CASSLDRGSRAYEQYF. Filled out from reference TRBV11-3 and TRBJ2-7, the complete variable domain reads EAGVVQSPRYKIIEKKQPVAFWCNPISGHNTLYWYLQNLGQGPELLIRYENEEAVDDSQLPKDRFSAERLKGVDSTLKIQPAELGDSAVYLCASSLDRGSRAYEQYFGPGTRLTVT.

This clonotype was seen a few times. The DNA is left out, because the CDR3 cannot be placed on it with certainty; the CDR3 is given as TCRdb lists it. This chain uses TRBV28 with TRBJ2-3; the table's D call TRBD2 went unverified against the DNA. Including both end residues, the CDR3 is 18 amino acids long. Germline CDR1 MDHEN, CDR2 SYDVKM. The CDR3 loop is CASSLGWVASGSTDTRYF.

Comments on this clonotype: A clone one base away is much larger, so this may be a read error. V and J are TRBV6-6 and TRBJ2-2; TRBD1 is a possible D gene (5 bases). The CDR3 is made up of 15 amino acids. Germline CDR1 and CDR2: MNHNY and SVGAGI (reference sequence). V was clipped by 2 bases and J by 5 bases, with 12 bases between them. CDR3 residues: CASSYMGLGTGELFF. The CDR3 DNA is TGTGCCAGCAGTTACATGGGGCTAGGAACCGGGGAGCTGTTTTTT.

Concerning this clonotype itself: The junction departs from germline at one end; a sequencing error may be responsible. The chain combines TRBV24-1 with TRBJ2-5; 8 nucleotides line up with TRBD1. CDR3 length: 16 residues. CDR1 is KGHDR and CDR2 is SFDVKD in the germline V gene. The DNA for the CDR3 is TGTGCCACCAGTGATCCCCTAGGACAGGGACAAGAGGCCCAGTACTTC. Protein sequence: CATSDPLGQGQEAQYF.

This clonotype was counted many times. This chain uses TRBV28 with TRBJ2-2; 8 positions agree with TRBD2. The J segment lost 6 bases and the V segment lost 7 bases, leaving 13 bases of the junction unmatched. From germline, CDR1 is MDHEN and CDR2 SYDVKM. The CDR3 runs to 16 residues. CDR3: CASKDWREEVSGELFF. The DNA of the CDR3 is TGTGCCAGCAAGGATTGGCGGGAGGAAGTCTCCGGGGAGCTGTTTTTT.

This clonotype was seen only a few times. One end of the junction does not line up with germline, which may come from a read error. Here the CDR3 reads CTSSTGGTDTQYF. The CDR3 DNA reads TGCACCAGCAGCACCGGGGGCACAGATACGCAGTATTTT. V usage is TRBV5-1 and J usage is TRBJ2-3, with D tentatively TRBD2 (5 bases). CDR1 is SGHRS, CDR2 YFSETQ, per germline. The CDR3 is made up of 13 amino acids.

This clonotype was observed many times. J is TRBJ2-1 and V is TRBV18, with a weak D call TRBD2 (5 bases). The V gene lost 1 base and the J gene lost 5 bases, with 9 bases spanning the gap. This CDR3 region has 14 residues. CDR1 is KGHSH, CDR2 LQKENI, per germline. The CDR3 sequence: CASSPRPGNNEQFF. The CDR3 DNA reads TGTGCCAGCTCACCACGACCGGGAAACAATGAGCAGTTCTTC.

This clonotype appeared many times. V gene TRBV10-1 combines with J gene TRBJ2-3; D is unresolved. This CDR3 has 14 residues. V gave up 0 bases and J gave up 11 bases, with 15 bases separating them. The germline gives CDR1 WNHNN, CDR2 SYGVQD (reference sequence). The CDR3 reads CASSESGRSAGQYF. CDR3 coding DNA: TGCGCCAGCAGTGAGTCAGGTCGCTCGGCTGGGCAGTATTTT.

This clonotype was detected only a few times. The rearrangement uses TRBV9 and TRBJ2-2; 10 bases agree with TRBD2. Germline lookup yields CDR1 SGDLS and CDR2 YYNGEE. CDR3 length: 16 residues. With 1 base clipped from V and 3 bases from J, the junction kept 3 bases outside the gene matches. CDR3 nucleotides: TGTGCCAGCAGCGTAAGCGGGAGGGCCGACACCGGGGAGCTGTTTTTT. Translating gives CASSVSGRADTGELFF.

Many counts were recorded for this clonotype. This rearrangement joins TRBV24-1 to TRBJ2-3; no firm D call. With 5 bases removed from V and 0 bases from J, the gap between germline ends came to 8 bases. The CDR3 length is 14 residues. The V gene's germline CDR1 is KGHDR and CDR2 SFDVKD. The CDR3 nucleotides are TGTGCCACCAGTGGCCGGACCAGCACAGATACGCAGTATTTT. Amino acid sequence: CATSGRTSTDTQYF.

This clonotype was counted ten times or more. The chain has TRBV10-3 and TRBJ1-1; D not certain. CDR3 size: 13 residues. Per the germline V gene, CDR1 is ENHRY and CDR2 is SYGVKD. Trimming stripped 6 bases from V and 0 bases from J, with 8 bases between. The CDR3 sequence: CAIRRQMNTEAFF. The CDR3 nucleotides are TGTGCCATCAGGCGGCAGATGAACACTGAAGCTTTCTTT.

This clonotype was detected ten times or more. This CDR3 is CASSAGLAGLLQETQYF. CDR3 nucleotide sequence: TGCGCCAGCAGTGCAGGACTAGCGGGGCTCCTCCAAGAGACCCAGTACTTC. The chain is built from TRBV10-1 and TRBJ2-5; 12 bases line up with TRBD2. Per the germline V gene, CDR1 is WNHNN and CDR2 is SYGVQD (reference sequence). CDR3 length: 17 residues. J lost 1 base, V lost 4 bases, and 7 bases had no gene match.

In its sample, this clonotype was seen many times. The chain joins TRBV11-2 to TRBJ2-7, with D uncertain. V lost 2 bases, J lost 6 bases, and 14 bases lay in between. The length of the CDR3 is 14 residues. Germline CDR1 reads SGHAT; CDR2 reads FQNNGV. DNA for the CDR3: TGTGCCAGCAGCTTACAACGGATTGATAGCGAGCAGTACTTC. The encoded protein is CASSLQRIDSEQYF.

In this sample, this clonotype turned up many times. The gene calls are TRBV9 and TRBJ2-1; D is ambiguous. This CDR3 is built from 17 residues. Germline lookup yields CDR1 SGDLS and CDR2 YYNGEE. Trimming shortened V by 0 bases and J by 0 bases, and 13 bases separated the two germline ends. CDR3 in amino acids: CASSVEPYPSSYNEQFF. DNA for the CDR3: TGTGCCAGCAGCGTAGAACCCTATCCGAGCTCCTACAATGAGCAGTTCTTC. The variable domain in full, completed from reference TRBV9 and TRBJ2-1, reads DSGVTQTPKHLITATGQRVTLRCSPRSGDLSVYWYQQSLDQGLQFLIQYYNGEERAKGNILERFSAQQFPDLHSELNLSSLELGDSALYFCASSVEPYPSSYNEQFFGPGTRLTVL.

The V gene is TRBV4-1, the J gene TRBJ1-3, with a weak D call TRBD1 (6 bases). Germline CDR1 MGHRA, CDR2 YSYEKL. Trimming removed 5 bases at V and 0 bases at J, with 14 bases between. The CDR3 runs 16 residues. Written as DNA, the CDR3 is TGCGCCAGCAGCAACCCGGGACACACCTCTGGAAACACCATATATTTT. This gives the protein CASSNPGHTSGNTIYF.

This clonotype showed up many times. The chain recombines TRBV4-1 with TRBJ1-1, with unresolved D. The germline V gene encodes CDR1 MGHRA and CDR2 YSYEKL. The CDR3 is made up of 13 amino acids. Trimming cost V 4 bases and J 12 bases, with 18 bases left between them. The CDR3 loop is CASSPLGQPATFF. CDR3 bases: TGCGCCAGCAGCCCCTTAGGGCAGCCTGCGACTTTCTTT.

The CDR3 loop is CAISGRDNEQFF. The CDR3 DNA follows: TGTGCCATCAGTGGGCGGGACAATGAGCAGTTCTTC. The chain is built from TRBV10-3 and TRBJ2-1; D might be TRBD2 (5 bases). CDR1 is ENHRY and CDR2 is SYGVKD in the germline V gene. This CDR3 comprises 12 residues. V was clipped by 4 bases and J by 5 bases, with 6 bases between them.

This clonotype was seen many times. The rearrangement joins TRBV5-1 to TRBJ2-7; maybe TRBD2 (8 bases). The V gene lost 2 bases and the J gene lost 0 bases, with 18 bases spanning the gap. The CDR3 runs 17 residues. The germline CDR1 and CDR2 sequences are SGHRS and YFSETQ. CDR3 coding DNA: TGCGCCAGCAGCTTCCGACGGGGGGGGGACAGCTCCTACGAGCAGTACTTC. Translation: CASSFRRGGDSSYEQYF.

Comment on this clonotype: A read error is possible here, since a much larger clone lies one base away. This chain uses TRBV9 with TRBJ1-1; D is possibly TRBD1 (5 bases). CDR1 SGDLS and CDR2 YYNGEE come from the germline V gene. The CDR3 extends over 14 amino acids. CDR3 coding DNA: TGTACCAGCAGCGTGTCGGGGCAATGGACTGAAGCTTTCTTT. Protein sequence: CTSSVSGQWTEAFF.

The table lists this clonotype with many counts. This chain connects TRBV3-1 to TRBJ2-3, with TRBD2 matching over 12 bases. The V and J ends lost 4 bases and 5 bases, in that order; junction bases with no gene match: 13. This CDR3 comprises 18 residues. Germline lookup yields CDR1 LGHDT and CDR2 YNNKEL (reference sequence). CDR3 bases: TGTGCCAGCAGCCGGGTTCCTAGCGGGAGGGCCATTGGAGATACGCAGTATTTT. Protein sequence: CASSRVPSGRAIGDTQYF.

This clonotype showed up just a few times. The CDR3 protein is CASSSLITQGQPQHF. The CDR3 DNA reads as TGTGCCAGCAGCTCCTTGATAACCCAAGGTCAGCCCCAGCATTTT. The V call is TRBV27, the J call TRBJ1-5; no definite D call. V was shortened by 6 bases and J by 6 bases, with 18 bases between the two germline ends. Germline-derived CDR1 and CDR2 are MNHEY and SMNVEV (reference sequence). This CDR3 comprises 15 residues.

There are many counts of this clonotype. The chain couples TRBV5-1 to TRBJ1-1; TRBD1 matches at 7 bases. Trimming removed 4 bases from V and 5 bases from J; junction bases left unmatched: 5. CDR1 and CDR2 (germline): SGHRS, YFSETQ. This CDR3 contains 13 residues. The CDR3 nucleotides are TGCGCCAGCAGCACCGACAGGGCTACTGAAGCTTTCTTT. It specifies CASSTDRATEAFF.

This clonotype showed up just a few times. A read error may explain this, as a much larger clone is one base away. The chain combines TRBV30 with TRBJ2-7; weak D call: TRBD2 (5 bases). CDR3 size: 15 residues. Looked up from germline, CDR1 is GTSNPN and CDR2 is SVGIG (reference sequence). V was cut by 4 bases and J by 1 base, with 17 bases left in between. CDR3: CAWTVSASLSYEQYF. The CDR3 region has the DNA TGTGCCTGGACTGTAAGTGCTAGCCTGTCCTACGAGCAGTACTTC. The full variable domain, in which reference TRBV30 and TRBJ2-7 provide the parts outside the CDR3, is SQTIHQWPATLVQPVGSPLSLECTVEGTSNPNLYWYRQAAGRGLQLLFYSVGIGQISSEVPQNLSASRPQDRQFILSSKKLLLSDSGFYLCAWTVSASLSYEQYFGPGTRLTVT.